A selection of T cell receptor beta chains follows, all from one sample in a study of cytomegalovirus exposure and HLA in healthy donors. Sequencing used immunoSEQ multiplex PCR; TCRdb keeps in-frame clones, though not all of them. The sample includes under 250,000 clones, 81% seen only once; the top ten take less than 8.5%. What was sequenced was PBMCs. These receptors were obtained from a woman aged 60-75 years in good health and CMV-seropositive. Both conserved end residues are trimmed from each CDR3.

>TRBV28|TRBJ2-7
AAKWEGPHEQY
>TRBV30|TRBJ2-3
AWSVPPPGTQY
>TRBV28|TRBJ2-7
ASRLPIPRDSLRYEQY
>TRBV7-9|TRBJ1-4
ASSLAGDEKLF
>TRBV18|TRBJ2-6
ASSPPTSGRIGANVLT
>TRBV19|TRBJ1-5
ASRGRAFNQPQH
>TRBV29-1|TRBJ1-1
SVEDRRMNTEAF
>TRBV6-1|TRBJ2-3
ASSARTGGETDTQY
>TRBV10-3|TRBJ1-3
ALRTGPGNTIY
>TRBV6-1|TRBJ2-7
ASSPSGYEQY
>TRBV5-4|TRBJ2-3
ASSRTSGSTDTQY
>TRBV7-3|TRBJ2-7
ASSLTQSYEQY
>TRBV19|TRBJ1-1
ASSIDLRQGYTEAF
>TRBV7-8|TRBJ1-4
ASSLTGGAEKLF